Below are 26 T cell receptor beta chains sequenced from a single sample in a study of CXCR3-negative and CXCR3-positive naive CD8 T cells. UMI-labeled 5' RACE TRB cDNA libraries were prepared from the cells. TCRdb reprocessed the 5' RACE reads, with one entry per CDR3 protein and no DNA. The clone table shows 100,000 to 150,000 distinct CDR3 sequences, with the ten largest holding approximately 0.51%. Sample: naive CXCR3- CD8+ T cells from blood. Subset: CD45RO-CCR7+CD27+CD95- naive CD8+ T cells lacking CXCR3 (TNR3-). These receptors were collected from a human donor in good health. Some clones in this sample may be carry-over from other donors' samples.

The gene calls are TRBV4-3 and TRBJ2-2. The length of the CDR3 is 14 residues. CDR1 and CDR2 (germline): LGHNA, YSLEER. The CDR3 loop is CASSQWGNTGELFF.

The chain couples TRBV28 to TRBJ2-2; TCRdb lists TRBD2, though no DNA is available to test this call. This CDR3 comprises 16 residues. Per germline, CDR1 MDHEN and CDR2 SYDVKM. The CDR3 sequence: CASSFLLAGYPGELFF.

This sequence joins TRBV27 and TRBJ2-5; absent DNA, TCRdb's TRBD1 call cannot be checked. CDR1 MNHEY and CDR2 SMNVEV come from the germline V gene (reference sequence). This CDR3 comprises 16 residues. CDR3 sequence reads: CASSLSAQEYQETQYF.

V usage is TRBV2 and J usage is TRBJ2-1; TCRdb picks TRBD1, but there is no DNA to check that call. In germline, CDR1 is SNHLY, CDR2 FYNNEI. The CDR3 length is 14 residues. Here the CDR3 reads CASSSQGSYNEQFF.

The CDR3 reads CSVDTGVGEAFF. This chain uses TRBV29-1 with TRBJ1-1; TCRdb designates TRBD1, a call that cannot be tested without DNA. Germline CDR1 reads SQVTM; CDR2 reads ANQGSEA. The CDR3 runs 12 residues.

The rearrangement uses TRBV28 and TRBJ2-1. The CDR3 extends over 15 amino acids. Germline V CDR1 and CDR2: MDHEN, SYDVKM. CDR3 protein: CASSFDRSSYNEQFF.

This chain links TRBV7-6 with TRBJ2-5. The CDR3 is made up of 13 amino acids. Per the germline V gene, CDR1 is SGHVS and CDR2 is FNYEAQ. CDR3 region: CASSLSLRETKYF.

The rearrangement uses TRBV29-1 and TRBJ2-7; without DNA, the TCRdb call of TRBD2 cannot be checked. CDR3 length equals 12 residues. Germline-derived CDR1 and CDR2 are SQVTM and ANQGSEA. CDR3 residues: CSVEGTGYEQYF.

V and J are TRBV11-2 and TRBJ2-5; TCRdb's D call, TRBD1, is unchecked because there is no DNA. Germline lookup yields CDR1 SGHAT and CDR2 FQNNGV. The CDR3 consists of 18 residues. The CDR3 loop reads CASTVSGPTGGEWETQYF. The full variable domain, its missing parts supplied by reference TRBV11-2 and TRBJ2-5, is EAGVAQSPRYKIIEKRQSVAFWCNPISGHATLYWYQQILGQGPKLLIQFQNNGVVDDSQLPKDRFSAERLKGVDSTLKIQPAKLEDSAVYLCASTVSGPTGGEWETQYFGPGTRLLVL.

This chain links TRBV7-2 with TRBJ2-6; the TCRdb call, TRBD1, lacks DNA for checking. The CDR3 has 20 residues. Germline-derived CDR1 and CDR2 are SGHTA and FQGNSA. CDR3 protein: CASSSSVDFPFLWGANVLTF. Full variable domain (remainder filled in from reference TRBV7-2 and TRBJ2-6): GAGVSQSPSNKVTEKGKDVELRCDPISGHTALYWYRQSLGQGLEFLIYFQGNSAPDKSGLPSDRFSAERTGGSVSTLTIQRTQQEDSAVYLCASSSSVDFPFLWGANVLTFGAGSRLTVL.

The rearrangement joins TRBV15 to TRBJ1-1. The CDR3 loop spans 12 amino acids. Germline lookup yields CDR1 LNHNV and CDR2 YYDKDF (reference sequence). The CDR3 protein is CATRGMNTEAFF.

The chain combines TRBV20-1 with TRBJ2-7. The CDR3 is made up of 13 amino acids. The germline CDR1 and CDR2 sequences are DFQATT and SNEGSKA (reference sequence). This CDR3 is CSARDASPYEQYF.

This chain links TRBV20-1 with TRBJ2-7; TCRdb gives TRBD1 as the D gene, but with no DNA this cannot be confirmed. CDR3 length: 11 amino acids. Germline CDR1 DFQATT, CDR2 SNEGSKA (reference sequence). Here the CDR3 reads CSASPSGTPSF.

The chain couples TRBV11-2 to TRBJ1-3; the D gene TCRdb calls, TRBD1, cannot be checked with no DNA. This CDR3 is 17 amino acids long. The V gene's germline CDR1 is SGHAT and CDR2 FQNNGV. CDR3 region: CASSPRGQGMGGNTIYF.

The V gene is TRBV6-1, the J gene TRBJ2-1; TCRdb picks TRBD2, but there is no DNA to check that call. The length of the CDR3 is 15 residues. Germline loops: CDR1 MNHNS, CDR2 SASEGT. The CDR3 sequence: CASSVTTSGGNEQFF.

The chain recombines TRBV4-2 with TRBJ2-1; TCRdb picks TRBD1, but there is no DNA to check that call. Germline values: CDR1 LGHNA, CDR2 YNFKEQ. This CDR3 has 13 amino acids. The chain's CDR3 is CASSQDPGGEQFF.

J is TRBJ2-7 and V is TRBV12-3 or TRBV12-4. This CDR3 has 12 amino acids. CDR3 region: CASSIDRYEQYF.

This chain connects TRBV28 to TRBJ1-1; with no DNA, the TCRdb D assignment of TRBD1 cannot be verified. CDR1 is MDHEN and CDR2 is SYDVKM in the germline V gene. CDR3 length: 14 residues. CDR3 region: CASSPGGGNTEAFF.

The chain combines TRBV7-9 with TRBJ2-1; with no DNA, the TCRdb D assignment of TRBD1 cannot be verified. In germline, CDR1 is SEHNR, CDR2 FQNEAQ (reference sequence). The CDR3 length is 15 residues. This CDR3 reads CASSFRGDSYNEQFF.

V and J are TRBV7-3 and TRBJ2-7; TCRdb names TRBD1, which stays unverified in the absence of DNA. Germline V gene lookup returns CDR1 SGHTA and CDR2 FQGTGA. The CDR3 covers 16 residues. CDR3 protein: CASSPTGPLAAYEQYF.

V usage is TRBV7-9 and J usage is TRBJ2-4; there is no DNA to check the TCRdb D call of TRBD2. CDR3 length: 15 residues. Germline lookup yields CDR1 SEHNR and CDR2 FQNEAQ (reference sequence). The CDR3 protein is CASSPGLAGENIQYF.

This sequence joins TRBV20-1 and TRBJ2-5; TCRdb picks TRBD2, but there is no DNA to check that call. CDR1 and CDR2 (germline): DFQATT, SNEGSKA (reference sequence). CDR3 length: 19 residues. The CDR3 protein is CSARAYPLTSRESGETQYF.

The chain carries TRBV5-1 and TRBJ2-7. The CDR3 totals 16 residues. The germline V gene encodes CDR1 SGHRS and CDR2 YFSETQ. CDR3 loop: CASSLNRGIETYEQYF.

This chain joins TRBV29-1 and TRBJ2-2; with no DNA, the TCRdb D assignment of TRBD1 cannot be verified. The CDR3 runs to 16 residues. Germline loops: CDR1 SQVTM, CDR2 ANQGSEA. This CDR3 reads CSVVTGTGVNTGELFF.

V usage is TRBV4-1 and J usage is TRBJ2-7; TCRdb's D gene call, TRBD2, goes unchecked for lack of DNA. Germline assignment: CDR1 MGHRA and CDR2 YSYEKL. The CDR3 consists of 16 residues. The CDR3 sequence: CASSQDTSGSRYEQYF.

V usage is TRBV6-5 and J usage is TRBJ2-6. Germline CDR1 MNHEY, CDR2 SVGAGI. CDR3 size: 15 residues. This CDR3 is CASSYGQSGANVLTF.